This T cell receptor (beta chain) was captured in a study of T cell responses to AZD1222 COVID-19 vaccine. Study-wide results and caveats: Unmutated regions of variants are reportedly targeted by nearly half of spike-specific TCRs. Among vaccine-associated CD4 TCRs, coverage spanned spike, with dominance at 160-218 and 743-854.

Trimming removed 2 bases from V and 10 bases from J, with 9 bases in between. This CDR3 has 12 residues. Germline V CDR1 and CDR2: SEHNR, FQNEAQ (reference sequence). The table lists this clone with a count of one. Its antigen is not known. Sequenced by immunoSEQ multiplex PCR; TCRdb stores in-frame clones only, minus some. The repertoire holds nearly 110,000 clones, with roughly 87% as singletons. The V and J genes are TRBV7-9 and TRBJ2-1; the D gene is possibly TRBD2 (6 bases). The specimen comprised peripheral blood, sampled 28 days after the second AZD1222 dose. This clonotype was obtained from an adult who received the AZD1222 COVID-19 vaccine. CDR3 region: CASSLSGAEQFF. The CDR3 region has the DNA TGTGCCAGCAGCTTATCGGGAGCAGAGCAGTTCTTC.